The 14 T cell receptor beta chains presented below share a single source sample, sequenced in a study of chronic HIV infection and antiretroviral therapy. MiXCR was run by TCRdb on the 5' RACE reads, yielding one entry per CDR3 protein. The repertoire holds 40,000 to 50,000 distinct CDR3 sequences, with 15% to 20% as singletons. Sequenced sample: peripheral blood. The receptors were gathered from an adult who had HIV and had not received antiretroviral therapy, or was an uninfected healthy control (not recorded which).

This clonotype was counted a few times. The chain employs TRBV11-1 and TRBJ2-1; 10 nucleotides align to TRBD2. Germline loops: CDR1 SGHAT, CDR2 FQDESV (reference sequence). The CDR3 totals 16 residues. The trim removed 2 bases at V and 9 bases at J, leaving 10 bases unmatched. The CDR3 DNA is TGTGCCAGCAGCTTACAAGGGGCTAGCGGGAGCCGTGAGCAGTTCTTC. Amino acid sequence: CASSLQGASGSREQFF.

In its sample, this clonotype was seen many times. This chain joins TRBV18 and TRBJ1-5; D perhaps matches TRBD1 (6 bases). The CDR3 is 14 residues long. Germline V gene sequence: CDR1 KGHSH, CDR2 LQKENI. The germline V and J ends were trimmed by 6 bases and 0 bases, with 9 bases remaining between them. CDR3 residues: CASSQQGSNQPQHF. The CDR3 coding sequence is TGTGCCAGCTCGCAACAGGGTAGCAATCAGCCCCAGCATTTT.

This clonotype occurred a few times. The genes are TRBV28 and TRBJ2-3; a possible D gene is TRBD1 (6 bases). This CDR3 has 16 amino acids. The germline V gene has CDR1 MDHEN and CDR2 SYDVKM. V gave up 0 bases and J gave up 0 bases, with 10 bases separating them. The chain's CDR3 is CASSLWGATSTDTQYF. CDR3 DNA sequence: TGTGCCAGCAGTTTATGGGGGGCCACTAGCACAGATACGCAGTATTTT.

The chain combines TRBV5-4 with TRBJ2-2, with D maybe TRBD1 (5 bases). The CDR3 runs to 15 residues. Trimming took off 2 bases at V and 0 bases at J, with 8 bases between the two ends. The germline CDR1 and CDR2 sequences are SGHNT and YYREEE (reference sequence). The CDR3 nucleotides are TGTGCCAGCAGCTTTGGGGCCGCGAACACCGGGGAGCTGTTTTTT. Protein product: CASSFGAANTGELFF.

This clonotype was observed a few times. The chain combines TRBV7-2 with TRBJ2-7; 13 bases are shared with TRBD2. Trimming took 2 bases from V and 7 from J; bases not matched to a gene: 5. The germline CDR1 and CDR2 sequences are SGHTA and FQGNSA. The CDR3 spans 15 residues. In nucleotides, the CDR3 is TGTGCCAGCAGCTTACTCACTAGCGGGAGGGGGGAGCAGTACTTC. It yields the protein CASSLLTSGRGEQYF. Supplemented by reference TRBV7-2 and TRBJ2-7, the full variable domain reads GAGVSQSPSNKVTEKGKDVELRCDPISGHTALYWYRQSLGQGLEFLIYFQGNSAPDKSGLPSDRFSAERTGGSVSTLTIQRTQQEDSAVYLCASSLLTSGRGEQYFGPGTRLTVT.

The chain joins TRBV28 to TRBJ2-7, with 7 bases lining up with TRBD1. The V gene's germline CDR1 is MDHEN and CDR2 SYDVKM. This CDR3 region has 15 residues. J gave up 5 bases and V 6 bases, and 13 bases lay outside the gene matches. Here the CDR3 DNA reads TGTGCCAGCAGCGTAAGACAGGGTCTACTTAACGAGCAGTACTTC. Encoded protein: CASSVRQGLLNEQYF.

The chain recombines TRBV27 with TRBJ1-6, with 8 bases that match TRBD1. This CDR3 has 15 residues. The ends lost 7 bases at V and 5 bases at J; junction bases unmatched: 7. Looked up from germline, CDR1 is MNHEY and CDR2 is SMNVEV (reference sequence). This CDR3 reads CASTLDRADNSPLHF. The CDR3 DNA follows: TGTGCCAGCACCTTGGACAGGGCCGATAATTCACCCCTCCACTTT.

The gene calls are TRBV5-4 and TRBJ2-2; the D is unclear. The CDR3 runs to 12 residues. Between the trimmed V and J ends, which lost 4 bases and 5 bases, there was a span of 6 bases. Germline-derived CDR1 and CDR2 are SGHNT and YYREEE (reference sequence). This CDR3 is CASSERTGELFF. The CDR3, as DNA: TGTGCCAGCAGCGAGAGGACCGGGGAGCTGTTTTTT.

The CDR3 loop is CASSVVLGASSDTQYF. CDR3 in DNA: TGTGCCAGCAGCGTAGTACTCGGGGCTTCTTCAGATACGCAGTATTTT. This rearrangement joins TRBV9 to TRBJ2-3; the D gene could be TRBD1 or TRBD2 (5 bases each). V was cut by 0 bases and J by 4 bases, with 15 bases left in between. CDR3 length: 16 amino acids. The germline V gene has CDR1 SGDLS and CDR2 YYNGEE.

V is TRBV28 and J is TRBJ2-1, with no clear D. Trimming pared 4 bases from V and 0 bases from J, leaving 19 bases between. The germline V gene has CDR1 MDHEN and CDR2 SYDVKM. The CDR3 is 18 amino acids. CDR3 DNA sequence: TGTGCCAGCAGTTCTCCCCAATATGGGCTTAGCTCCTACAATGAGCAGTTCTTC. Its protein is CASSSPQYGLSSYNEQFF.

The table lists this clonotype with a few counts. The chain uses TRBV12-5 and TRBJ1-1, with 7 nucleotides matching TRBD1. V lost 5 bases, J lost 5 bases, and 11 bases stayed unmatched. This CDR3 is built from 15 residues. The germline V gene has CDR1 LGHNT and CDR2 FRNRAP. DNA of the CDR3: TGTGCTAGTGGTATCACAGGGGCTGGGGGGACTGAAGCTTTCTTT. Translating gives CASGITGAGGTEAFF.

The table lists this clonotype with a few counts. CDR3 DNA: TGCGCCAGCAGTGATCGTAAGGGGGCGATTGAAGCTTTCTTT. Translation: CASSDRKGAIEAFF. V is TRBV10-1 and J is TRBJ1-1; 7 nucleotides agree with TRBD1. V lost 3 bases to trimming and J lost 7 bases; unmatched junction nucleotides: 8. Germline CDR1 WNHNN, CDR2 SYGVQD (reference sequence). The CDR3 loop spans 14 amino acids.

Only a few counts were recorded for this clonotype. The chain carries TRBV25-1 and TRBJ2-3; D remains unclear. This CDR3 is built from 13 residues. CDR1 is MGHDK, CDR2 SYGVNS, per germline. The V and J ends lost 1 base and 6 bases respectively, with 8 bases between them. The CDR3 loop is CASSESPRDTQYF. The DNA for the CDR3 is TGTGCCAGCAGTGAATCCCCTAGGGATACGCAGTATTTT.

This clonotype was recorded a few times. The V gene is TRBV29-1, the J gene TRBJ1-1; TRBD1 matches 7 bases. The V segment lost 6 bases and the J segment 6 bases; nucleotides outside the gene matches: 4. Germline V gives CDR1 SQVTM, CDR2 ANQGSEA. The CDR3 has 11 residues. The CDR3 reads CSVDDRAEAFF. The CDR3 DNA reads TGCAGCGTCGACGACAGGGCTGAAGCTTTCTTT.